These 21 T cell receptor beta chains came from one sample sequenced in a study of blood T cell repertoires in COVID-19 (TCRdb year 2020). Library generation was performed with the immunoSEQ multiplex PCR assay. In TCRdb, the immuneACCESS table is reduced to in-frame sequences with V and J assigned. These tables do not hold every clone; where another copy was compared, an unresolved V gene accounts for under half, and the others remain unexplained. This sample gives 300,000 to 350,000 clones in total; just over 85% of them show up just once. Jointly, the top ten make up approximately 4.4% of the sample. The sample comprised PBMCs or T cells enriched from blood (not recorded which). Receptors originate from a woman aged 40 to 50 with acute COVID-19.

The rearrangement links TRBV5-1 to TRBJ1-2; 8 nucleotides agree with TRBD1. This CDR3 has 14 amino acids. V lost 2 bases to trimming and J lost 8 bases; unmatched junction nucleotides: 8. Germline V gene data show CDR1 as SGHRS and CDR2 as YFSETQ. Written as DNA, the CDR3 is TGCGCCAGCAGCTTAGGACAGGGTGACGGCGGCTACACCTTC. It yields the protein CASSLGQGDGGYTF.

The rearrangement joins TRBV15 to TRBJ2-1; TRBD2 is a possible D gene (7 bases). V was pared by 8 bases and J by 5 bases, with 19 bases between. This CDR3 region has 15 residues. In germline, CDR1 is LNHNV, CDR2 YYDKDF (reference sequence). CDR3 bases: TGTGCCACCCAGGACCCTAGCGGACAGAACAATGAGCAGTTCTTC. Residues: CATQDPSGQNNEQFF.

V is TRBV6-6 and J is TRBJ2-7, with TRBD1 matching 12 bases. Germline V gene sequence: CDR1 MNHNY, CDR2 SVGAGI (reference sequence). The CDR3 extends over 15 amino acids. Trimming removed 6 bases from V and 4 bases from J; junction bases left unmatched: 7. Here the CDR3 reads CASSAGTGGKYEQYF. In nucleotides, the CDR3 is TGTGCCAGCAGCGCAGGGACAGGGGGCAAATACGAGCAGTACTTC.

The chain couples TRBV5-4 to TRBJ1-4; D unclear. Between the trimmed V and J ends, which lost 0 bases and 2 bases, there was a span of 8 bases. Germline V lookup: CDR1 SGHNT, CDR2 YYREEE (reference sequence). The CDR3 covers 15 residues. As DNA, the CDR3 is TGTGCCAGCAGCTTGGGGCAGCGGACTAATGAAAAACTGTTTTTT. Its protein product is CASSLGQRTNEKLFF.

The V gene is TRBV10-3, the J gene TRBJ1-1; 10 bases are shared with TRBD1. This CDR3 is built from 14 residues. The V gene end was trimmed by 4 bases and the J gene end by 4 bases; junction bases not matched to a gene: 3. Germline V gene data show CDR1 as ENHRY and CDR2 as SYGVKD. The CDR3 DNA reads TGTGCCATCAGTGTCGGGGACAGGGGCACTGAAGCTTTCTTT. Translating gives CAISVGDRGTEAFF.

This sequence joins TRBV6-5 and TRBJ1-1; 11 bases are a match to TRBD1. This CDR3 comprises 14 residues. Germline lookup yields CDR1 MNHEY and CDR2 SVGAGI. Trimming cost V 6 bases and J 5 bases; bases outside gene matches: 5. The CDR3 region has the DNA TGTGCCAGCAGGACGGGACAGGGGGTAACTGAAGCTTTCTTT. The encoded protein is CASRTGQGVTEAFF.

The J gene is TRBJ1-1, the V gene TRBV5-1, with D possibly TRBD1 on 6 matching bases. The V end was cut by 0 bases, the J end by 4 bases, with 10 bases between. Germline CDR1 is SGHRS and CDR2 is YFSETQ. The length of the CDR3 is 14 residues. The CDR3 loop is CASSLDTGSTEAFF. CDR3 nucleotide sequence: TGCGCCAGCAGCTTGGATACAGGGAGCACTGAAGCTTTCTTT. Looking up the rest from reference TRBV5-1 and TRBJ1-1 gives the full variable domain: KAGVTQTPRYLIKTRGQQVTLSCSPISGHRSVSWYQQTPGQGLQFLFEYFSETQRNKGNFPGRFSGRQFSNSRSEMNVSTLELGDSALYLCASSLDTGSTEAFFGQGTRLTVV.

This chain uses TRBV19 with TRBJ1-2; TRBD1 matches 9 bases. This CDR3 is 15 amino acids long. Germline values: CDR1 LNHDA, CDR2 SQIVND (reference sequence). Trimming took 5 bases from V and 1 from J; bases not matched to a gene: 5. This CDR3 reads CASSRGTGNNYGYTF. CDR3 nucleotides: TGTGCCAGTAGTCGTGGGACAGGGAATAACTATGGCTACACCTTC. Full variable domain (rest looked up from reference TRBV19 and TRBJ1-2): DGGITQSPKYLFRKEGQNVTLSCEQNLNHDAMYWYRQDPGQGLRLIYYSQIVNDFQKGDIAEGYSVSREKKESFPLTVTSAQKNPTAFYLCASSRGTGNNYGYTFGSGTRLTVV.

This sequence joins TRBV29-1 and TRBJ2-2; possibly TRBD2 for D (5 bases). Looked up from germline, CDR1 is SQVTM and CDR2 is ANQGSEA. V was cut by 6 bases and J by 1 base, with 9 bases left in between. The CDR3 contains 13 residues. CDR3 in DNA: TGCAGCGTGCGGGTCCTGAACACCGGGGAGCTGTTTTTT. This translates into CSVRVLNTGELFF.

The chain recombines TRBV7-8 with TRBJ1-3; D call uncertain. The CDR3 runs to 16 residues. Germline CDR1 reads SGHVS; CDR2 reads FQNEAQ. Trimming shortened V by 5 bases and J by 0 bases, and 14 bases separated the two germline ends. This chain's CDR3 is CASSPRTDFSGNTIYF. In DNA, the CDR3 is TGTGCCAGCAGCCCGAGGACTGACTTCTCTGGAAACACCATATATTTT.

DNA for the CDR3: TGTGCCAGCAGTTGGACACAGAATCAGCCCCAGCATTTT. Encoded protein: CASSWTQNQPQHF. The rearrangement uses TRBV12-3 or TRBV12-4 and TRBJ1-5; D may be TRBD1 (5 bases). The CDR3 covers 13 residues. Trimming cost V 4 bases and J 4 bases, with 8 bases left between them.

This clone was detected only once. The J gene is TRBJ1-5, the V gene TRBV7-2; TRBD1 might be the D (6 bases). The length of the CDR3 is 15 residues. Germline assignment: CDR1 SGHTA and CDR2 FQGNSA. Trimming left V 5 bases short and J 10 bases short, with 21 bases between. As DNA, the CDR3 is TGTGCCAGCAGCCCCGTAGGGGGGGGAGTTATACCCCAGCATTTT. This codes for CASSPVGGGVIPQHF.

The CDR3 region has the DNA TGCGCCAGCAGCCGCGGGACTAGCGGGGACAATGAGCAGTTCTTC. It is translated as CASSRGTSGDNEQFF. V gene TRBV5-1 combines with J gene TRBJ2-1, with 13 bases matching TRBD2. Germline loops: CDR1 SGHRS, CDR2 YFSETQ. Unmatched junction bases numbered 3, after V lost 4 bases and J lost 5 bases. There are 15 residues in the CDR3.

The V call is TRBV7-2, the J call TRBJ1-4; the match to TRBD1 covers 10 bases. This CDR3 has 15 amino acids. CDR1 is SGHTA and CDR2 is FQGNSA in the germline V gene. Germline trimming cut 2 bases from V and 8 bases from J; bases unmatched to any gene: 5. This CDR3 is CASSLLGQGEEKLFF. The CDR3 nucleotides read TGTGCCAGCAGCTTACTCGGACAGGGGGAAGAAAAACTGTTTTTT.

The V call is TRBV18, the J call TRBJ2-3; 7 nucleotides align to TRBD1. V shed 6 bases, J shed 1 base, and the junction held 4 bases outside the gene matches. The CDR3 spans 14 residues. Germline V gives CDR1 KGHSH, CDR2 LQKENI. CDR3 region: CASSRDRRTDTQYF. As DNA, the CDR3 is TGTGCCAGCTCCCGGGACAGACGCACAGATACGCAGTATTTT.

The V and J genes are TRBV19 and TRBJ2-2; no definite D call. Germline CDR1 is LNHDA and CDR2 is SQIVND (reference sequence). V was pared by 5 bases and J by 3 bases, with 4 bases between. The CDR3 totals 12 residues. The CDR3 coding sequence is TGTGCCAGTAGTCTTTACACCGGGGAGCTGTTTTTT. It translates to CASSLYTGELFF.

The rearrangement links TRBV2 to TRBJ2-1; maybe TRBD2 (5 bases). The germline V gene encodes CDR1 SNHLY and CDR2 FYNNEI. This CDR3 is 13 amino acids long. Between the trimmed V and J ends, which lost 3 bases and 12 bases, there was a span of 15 bases. The CDR3 DNA sequence: TGTGCCAGCAGTGATTTACTGGGCGGGCCGCAGTTCTTC. This encodes CASSDLLGGPQFF.

This clone was seen a single time. The V gene is TRBV16, the J gene TRBJ2-3, with D tentatively TRBD1 (6 bases). Germline V gene sequence: CDR1 KGHSY, CDR2 FQNENV. The CDR3 extends over 15 amino acids. V lost 3 bases and J 0 bases, leaving 10 bases between the germline ends. The CDR3 protein is CASSQGHLSTDTQYF. For the CDR3, the DNA is TGTGCCAGCAGCCAGGGACACCTAAGCACAGATACGCAGTATTTT.

V and J are TRBV4-2 and TRBJ2-1; 7 bases are a match to TRBD1. The CDR3 loop spans 15 amino acids. J lost 7 bases, V lost 0 bases, and 6 bases had no gene match. Germline-derived CDR1 and CDR2 are LGHNA and YNFKEQ. CDR3 sequence reads: CASSQEGDSLNEQFF. CDR3 coding DNA: TGTGCCAGCAGCCAAGAAGGGGACAGTTTAAATGAGCAGTTCTTC.

This sequence joins TRBV5-5 and TRBJ1-4, with TRBD1 as a possible D gene (5 bases). This CDR3 spans 15 amino acids. The V gene lost 4 bases and the J gene lost 8 bases, with 18 bases spanning the gap. Germline CDR1 is SGHKS and CDR2 is YYEKEE (reference sequence). CDR3 region: CASSGPPRGKEKLFF. CDR3 bases: TGTGCCAGCAGCGGCCCGCCCCGGGGGAAGGAAAAACTGTTTTTT.

The V and J genes are TRBV3-1 (or the pseudogene TRBV3-2) and TRBJ2-2; possible D gene TRBD2, 5 bases. Germline lookup yields CDR1 LGHDT and CDR2 YNNKEL (reference sequence). V was pared by 8 bases and J by 2 bases, with 15 bases between. This CDR3 spans 15 amino acids. CDR3 nucleotide sequence: TGTGCCAGCGAACCTCGAGGGTTTAACACCGGGGAGCTGTTTTTT. Its translation is CASEPRGFNTGELFF.